This T cell receptor beta chain was identified during a study of T cell responses to AZD1222 COVID-19 vaccine. Here immunoSEQ multiplex PCR was the method, and the copy in TCRdb shows in-frame clones only, minus some. The data contain about 120,000 clones, around 84% of them singletons. Overall study results and limits: Most donors were white British, females outnumbered males, and clonal diversity was possibly underestimated.

The germline V gene encodes CDR1 SGHTA and CDR2 FQGTGA. The CDR3 is 14 residues long. V lost 5 bases to trimming and J lost 2 bases, with 11 bases between them. With regard to this clone: What it recognizes is unknown.

Some second doses came at about 4 weeks and others at about 12 weeks; these were pooled. This clonotype was sampled from an adult who received the AZD1222 COVID-19 vaccine. This specimen was peripheral blood, taken 28 days after the second AZD1222 dose. The rearrangement links TRBV7-3 to TRBJ2-3; TRBD1 is a possible D gene (5 bases). CDR3 in amino acids: CASSLRQTTDTQYF. The CDR3 DNA follows: TGTGCCAGCAGCCTTCGACAGACCACAGATACGCAGTATTTT.